What follows are 17 T cell receptor beta chains derived from one specimen sequenced in a study of T-cell reconstitution after alpha-beta-depleted transplantation in children. Unique molecular identifiers were incorporated into the prepared TCRbeta library. Using its own MiXCR run on the PCR reads, TCRdb lists one record per CDR3 protein. This table has 200,000 to 250,000 distinct CDR3 sequences, 20% to 30% appearing once. The material sequenced was PBMCs, taken before TCRalphabeta/CD19-depleted stem cell transplant. The receptors were gathered from a girl aged 2 to 9 with Fanconi anemia, due to receive a stem cell transplant.

This clonotype was observed at least ten times. CDR3 in DNA: TGTGCCAGCAGCTTCCCAGGCGGGAGGGTTTACAATGAGCAGTTCTTC. Protein: CASSFPGGRVYNEQFF. The rearrangement joins TRBV5-6 to TRBJ2-1; 9 positions agree with TRBD2. With V trimmed by 2 bases and J by 4 bases, 7 bases remained unmatched. There are 16 residues in the CDR3. Germline V gives CDR1 SGHDT, CDR2 YYEEEE.

This clonotype occurred many times. The rearrangement uses TRBV20-1 and TRBJ2-5; weak D call: TRBD2 (5 bases). Germline-derived CDR1 and CDR2 are DFQATT and SNEGSKA (reference sequence). V was pared by 3 bases and J by 2 bases, with 10 bases between. The CDR3 length is 13 residues. The CDR3 sequence is CSASRGTQETQYF. CDR3 in DNA: TGCAGTGCTAGTCGGGGAACTCAAGAGACCCAGTACTTC.

This clonotype was seen repeatedly, ten times or more. The V gene is TRBV12-3 or TRBV12-4, the J gene TRBJ1-2; a possible D gene is TRBD1 (5 bases). CDR3 length: 13 residues. Trimming left V 10 bases short and J 4 bases short, with 16 bases between. The CDR3 region is CATSSGALYGYTF. CDR3 in DNA: TGTGCCACTAGCTCTGGGGCCCTCTATGGCTACACCTTC.

This clonotype was recorded at least ten times. This rearrangement joins TRBV6-4 to TRBJ2-6; D is unclear. The CDR3 sequence is 13 residues long. V was pared by 0 bases and J by 3 bases, with 0 bases between. The germline CDR1 and CDR2 sequences are MRHNA and SNTAGT. The CDR3 loop is CASSDSGANVLTF. In DNA, the CDR3 is TGTGCCAGCAGTGACTCTGGGGCCAACGTCCTGACTTTC.

This clonotype appeared many times. The genes are TRBV25-1 and TRBJ2-7, with unresolved D. This CDR3 region has 12 residues. CDR1 and CDR2 (germline): MGHDK, SYGVNS. The ends were cut back, 1 base at V and 10 bases at J, with 11 bases in the middle. CDR3 sequence: CASSEFVGTQYF. CDR3 DNA: TGTGCCAGCAGTGAATTCGTCGGAACCCAGTACTTC.

CDR3 DNA sequence: TGCAGCGCGACGGCGTCCTACGAGCAGTACTTC. Amino acid sequence: CSATASYEQYF. The chain combines TRBV29-1 with TRBJ2-7; D not resolved. V was cut by 7 bases and J by 1 base, with 8 bases left in between. CDR3 length equals 11 residues. Germline V gene data show CDR1 as SQVTM and CDR2 as ANQGSEA.

The chain uses TRBV7-6 and TRBJ1-6; TRBD1 agrees at 9 bases. The CDR3 has 15 amino acids. Germline V gene lookup returns CDR1 SGHVS and CDR2 FNYEAQ. Germline trimming cut 6 bases from V and 4 bases from J; bases unmatched to any gene: 4. The CDR3 region has the DNA TGTGCCAGCAGAGAAGGGACAGGGTATAATTCACCCCTCCACTTT. Protein sequence: CASREGTGYNSPLHF.

In its sample, this clonotype was seen many times. The V gene is TRBV20-1, the J gene TRBJ2-5; 13 bases agree with TRBD2. Per germline, CDR1 DFQATT and CDR2 SNEGSKA (reference sequence). CDR3 length: 15 residues. After removal of 6 bases from V and 5 bases from J, the junction contained 9 bases not matched to a gene. In DNA, the CDR3 is TGCAGTGCCCGGACTAGCGGGAGTATAGGGGAGACCCAGTACTTC. Protein sequence: CSARTSGSIGETQYF.

The V and J genes are TRBV12-3 or TRBV12-4 and TRBJ2-5; 7 nucleotides agree with TRBD1. CDR3 length equals 15 residues. After removal of 4 bases from V and 7 bases from J, the junction contained 12 bases not matched to a gene. The CDR3 coding sequence is TGTGCCAGCAGTTCGGGACGACAGGGTTCGGTGACCCAGTACTTC. This encodes CASSSGRQGSVTQYF.

The chain couples TRBV29-1 to TRBJ1-2, with unresolved D. The CDR3 is made up of 13 amino acids. CDR1 is SQVTM and CDR2 is ANQGSEA in the germline V gene. The V end lost 3 bases, the J end lost 0 bases, and 8 bases lay between the germline ends. CDR3 residues: CSVERQSNYGYTF. In nucleotides, the CDR3 is TGCAGCGTTGAGCGGCAGTCTAACTATGGCTACACCTTC.

The chain carries TRBV12-3 or TRBV12-4 and TRBJ2-1; D might be TRBD2 (5 bases). V was clipped by 6 bases and J by 0 bases, with 15 bases between them. The CDR3 is 16 amino acids. In DNA, the CDR3 is TGTGCCAGCAGACACGCGGGTGCGAGCTCCTACAATGAGCAGTTCTTC. It codes for CASRHAGASSYNEQFF.

V and J are TRBV20-1 and TRBJ2-3; D gene uncertain. With 8 bases removed from V and 10 bases from J, the gap between germline ends came to 7 bases. There are 8 residues in the CDR3. Germline assignment: CDR1 DFQATT and CDR2 SNEGSKA (reference sequence). The CDR3 region has the DNA TGCAGTACGTTACCGCAGTATTTT. Translating it yields CSTLPQYF.

V and J are TRBV11-3 and TRBJ2-4; tentatively, D is TRBD2 (6 bases). Per germline, CDR1 SGHNT and CDR2 YENEEA. The V and J ends lost 7 bases and 8 bases respectively, with 21 bases between them. There are 15 residues in the CDR3. The CDR3 sequence is CASNSGVGGNDIQYF. CDR3 sequence (DNA): TGTGCCAGCAACTCAGGTGTGGGGGGAAACGACATTCAGTACTTC.

This clonotype was observed a handful of times. V is TRBV5-1 and J is TRBJ2-2, with 7 bases lining up with TRBD2. The CDR3 length is 15 residues. Germline CDR1 reads SGHRS; CDR2 reads YFSETQ. V trimming: 2 bases; J trimming: 5 bases; junction bases outside the gene matches: 6. The CDR3 DNA reads as TGCGCCAGCAGCTTAAGGCCAGCGGGGACCGGGGAGCTGTTTTTT. Amino acid sequence: CASSLRPAGTGELFF. The full variable domain, its missing parts supplied by reference TRBV5-1 and TRBJ2-2, is KAGVTQTPRYLIKTRGQQVTLSCSPISGHRSVSWYQQTPGQGLQFLFEYFSETQRNKGNFPGRFSGRQFSNSRSEMNVSTLELGDSALYLCASSLRPAGTGELFFGEGSRLTVL.

This clonotype showed up many times. The chain has TRBV29-1 and TRBJ1-1; maybe TRBD1 (6 bases). Trimming pared 8 bases from V and 6 bases from J, leaving 19 bases between. The CDR3 is 13 amino acids. The germline V gene encodes CDR1 SQVTM and CDR2 ANQGSEA. CDR3 coding DNA: TGCAGCTCCCTAACTGGGGGCGTCGCTGAAGCTTTCTTT. This translates into CSSLTGGVAEAFF.

The V gene is TRBV20-1, the J gene TRBJ2-5; D perhaps matches TRBD1 (5 bases). Germline lookup yields CDR1 DFQATT and CDR2 SNEGSKA (reference sequence). The V gene lost 2 bases and the J gene lost 4 bases, with 17 bases spanning the gap. The CDR3 totals 15 residues. CDR3: CSARRPGILGETQYF. The CDR3 nucleotides are TGCAGTGCTAGAAGACCAGGGATTTTGGGAGAGACCCAGTACTTC.

This clonotype was recorded at least ten times. This chain links TRBV7-8 with TRBJ2-3; the D gene is possibly TRBD1 (5 bases). This CDR3 has 12 amino acids. V lost 5 bases to trimming and J lost 6 bases, with 9 bases between them. The germline CDR1 and CDR2 sequences are SGHVS and FQNEAQ. CDR3: CASSLYRDTQYF. Written as DNA, the CDR3 is TGTGCCAGCAGCCTTTACAGGGATACGCAGTATTTT.